A selection of T cell receptor beta chains follows, all from one sample in a study of regulatory T cells in long-lasting Graves disease. MiXCR was run by TCRdb on the multiplex PCR reads, yielding one entry per CDR3 protein. The sample has roughly 500,000 distinct CDR3 sequences, 13% seen once. This sample was shared with a second study, whose subject was T cells in Graves' hyperthyroidism and ophthalmopathy.

This sample comprised peripheral blood mononuclear cells (PBMCs), obtained at new diagnosis, from a patient treated with antithyroid drugs. The receptors derive from a man aged 25 to 40 with Graves disease. CDR3s include the opening cysteine and the closing phenylalanine or tryptophan. The D gene is left open where the match is weak.

j_gene | v_gene | d_gene | CDR3aa
TRBJ1-6 | TRBV7-3 | . | CASSLRAGNNSPLHF
TRBJ1-2 | TRBV12-3/TRBV12-4 | . | CASRMDGWGYTF
TRBJ2-1 | TRBV27 | TRBD1 | CASSRTGTHEQFF
TRBJ2-3 | TRBV5-1 | TRBD1 | CASSFEPGGGYTDTQYF
TRBJ2-2 | TRBV14 | TRBD1 | CASSQVWGQGGELFF
TRBJ2-1 | TRBV4-2 | TRBD2 | CASSQEGLDREQFF
TRBJ2-2 | TRBV7-2 | . | CASSLGAGRDGELFF
TRBJ1-4 | TRBV7-6 | . | CASSPSGTANEKLFF
TRBJ1-2 | TRBV6-1 | . | CASRPTGLRNYGYTF
TRBJ1-6 | TRBV28 | TRBD1 | CASSLGQGSWSPLHF
TRBJ2-5 | TRBV11-2 | . | CASSSALKWTKQETQYF
TRBJ2-2 | TRBV20-1 | TRBD2 | CSAPRSGANTGELFF
TRBJ2-2 | TRBV11-2 | TRBD2 | CASSYYSGGGGELFF
TRBJ2-5 | TRBV7-9 | . | CASTSLGAGETQYF
TRBJ2-2 | TRBV7-3 | . | CASSSPSDQVNTGELFF
TRBJ2-3 | TRBV12-3/TRBV12-4 | TRBD2 | CASSASRGLAGGEGTDTQYF
TRBJ1-2 | TRBV5-6 | TRBD1 | CASSLATTWGQYGYTF
TRBJ2-7 | TRBV11-2 | . | CASSLGGEYEQYF
TRBJ1-5 | TRBV5-6 | . | CASSAWTGNQPQHF
TRBJ2-2 | TRBV6-1 | TRBD1 | CASRRQGNIGELFF
TRBJ2-7 | TRBV7-2 | TRBD2 | CASSPNNPQAGGMNEQYF
TRBJ2-1 | TRBV7-2 | TRBD2 | CASSLAGTSGGLNEQFF
TRBJ1-1 | TRBV29-1 | TRBD1 | CSVGVIQGAEAFF
TRBJ2-1 | TRBV7-6 | . | CASSLALDEQFF
TRBJ2-7 | TRBV24-1 | TRBD1 | CATSDTSGTGIEQYF
TRBJ2-5 | TRBV7-2 | TRBD2 | CASSLGLAGAEETQYF
TRBJ2-1 | TRBV2 | TRBD1 | CASSEGPGQNYNEQFF
TRBJ2-7 | TRBV6-2/TRBV6-3 | . | CASSYPKSAGSYEQYF
TRBJ2-3 | TRBV11-2 | . | CASSLDGAVTDTQYF
TRBJ2-3 | TRBV5-1 | TRBD2 | CASRGLAGGIADTQYF
TRBJ1-6 | TRBV5-1 | . | CASKGGNNSPLHF
TRBJ2-3 | TRBV20-1 | . | CSATQTPDTQYF
TRBJ1-5 | TRBV24-1 | . | CATTEPATKLPQHF
TRBJ2-7 | TRBV13 | TRBD1 | CASSSTGQGNYEQYF
TRBJ2-5 | TRBV7-9 | TRBD1 | CASSPTGGIGGETQYF
TRBJ1-4 | TRBV11-2 | . | CASSLGYEKLFF
TRBJ2-5 | TRBV12-3/TRBV12-4 | . | CASSLEQQETQYF
TRBJ2-3 | TRBV15 | . | CATTSEASSGDTQYF
TRBJ2-6 | TRBV6-1 | . | CASSRRGTLAGGGANVLTF